The 17 T cell receptor beta chains presented below share a single source sample, sequenced in a study of siplizumab effects on memory and regulatory T cells. Generated by immunoSEQ multiplex PCR, the TCRdb table keeps only in-frame clones and is missing some. The profile covers about 70,000 clones, with around 90% appearing a single time and more than 1.5% taken by the ten largest. Sequenced: Tregs sorted from blood. These receptors came from a human donor in good health.

The chain recombines TRBV28 with TRBJ1-5; perhaps TRBD1 as D (5 bases). The V gene lost 3 bases and the J gene lost 0 bases, with 12 bases spanning the gap. The CDR3 contains 16 residues. Germline V gives CDR1 MDHEN, CDR2 SYDVKM. Here the CDR3 DNA reads TGTGCCAGCAGTTTTATTTGGACATATAGCAATCAGCCCCAGCATTTT. It encodes CASSFIWTYSNQPQHF.

This chain connects TRBV11-1 to TRBJ2-3; D not resolved. CDR1 is SGHAT, CDR2 FQDESV, per germline (reference sequence). Trimming cost V 3 bases and J 6 bases, with 10 bases left between them. The length of the CDR3 is 13 residues. The CDR3 protein is CASSLNQLDTQYF. CDR3 DNA: TGTGCCAGCAGCTTGAACCAGTTGGATACGCAGTATTTT.

The J gene is TRBJ2-5, the V gene TRBV7-9; 14 bases map to TRBD2. CDR3 length equals 16 residues. The germline V gene encodes CDR1 SEHNR and CDR2 FQNEAQ (reference sequence). The V gene end was trimmed by 2 bases and the J gene end by 5 bases; junction bases not matched to a gene: 4. CDR3 sequence: CASSLRLAGGTETQYF. The CDR3 bases are TGTGCCAGCAGCTTACGACTAGCGGGAGGGACGGAGACCCAGTACTTC.

The chain couples TRBV5-1 to TRBJ2-1, with 9 bases aligning to TRBD2. Germline lookup yields CDR1 SGHRS and CDR2 YFSETQ. Trimming took 3 bases from V and 0 from J; bases not matched to a gene: 1. The CDR3 is made up of 15 amino acids. The CDR3 sequence is CASSSGLASYNEQFF. CDR3 sequence (DNA): TGCGCCAGCAGCTCGGGACTAGCCTCCTACAATGAGCAGTTCTTC.

The CDR3 loop is CASSLVLGLFF. In nucleotides, the CDR3 is TGTGCCAGCAGCCTAGTTTTGGGGCTGTTCTTC. The chain recombines TRBV2 with TRBJ2-1, with D perhaps matching TRBD1 (5 bases). The V gene lost 6 bases and the J gene lost 15 bases, with 15 bases spanning the gap. The CDR3 totals 11 residues. CDR1 is SNHLY and CDR2 is FYNNEI in the germline V gene.

This clone was recorded only once. The chain links TRBV9 to TRBJ1-1; D might be TRBD1 (6 bases). From germline, CDR1 is SGDLS and CDR2 YYNGEE. Between the trimmed V and J ends, which lost 2 bases and 1 base, there was a span of 9 bases. The CDR3 extends over 14 amino acids. In nucleotides, the CDR3 is TGTGCCAGCAGCGTCAGGGGAGGGAACACTGAAGCTTTCTTT. It is translated as CASSVRGGNTEAFF.

The CDR3 loop reads CASSLEAREFEQYF. CDR3 sequence (DNA): TGCGCCAGCAGCTTGGAAGCTCGCGAGTTCGAGCAGTACTTC. J is TRBJ2-7 and V is TRBV5-1, with D hard to call. Germline CDR1 and CDR2: SGHRS and YFSETQ. V lost 0 bases, J lost 6 bases, and 13 bases lay in between. The CDR3 has 14 amino acids.

The chain uses TRBV30 and TRBJ1-3; D is undetermined. The germline V gene encodes CDR1 GTSNPN and CDR2 SVGIG (reference sequence). The V end lost 5 bases, the J end lost 4 bases, and 15 bases lay between the germline ends. The CDR3 runs 14 residues. The CDR3 coding sequence is TGTGCCTGGGGTCCCATGGGAATCGGAAACACCATATATTTT. This encodes CAWGPMGIGNTIYF.

The V call is TRBV27, the J call TRBJ2-7; 10 nucleotides match TRBD2. The CDR3 is 13 residues long. CDR1 MNHEY and CDR2 SMNVEV come from the germline V gene (reference sequence). V lost 3 bases and J lost 8; bases outside the gene matches: 4. The CDR3 sequence: CASSFTSGNKQYF. CDR3 coding DNA: TGTGCCAGCAGTTTCACTAGCGGGAACAAGCAGTACTTC.

The chain combines TRBV30 with TRBJ2-4, with TRBD1 matching over 9 bases. The CDR3 covers 15 residues. The V and J ends lost 2 bases and 9 bases, in that order; junction bases with no gene match: 11. Looked up from germline, CDR1 is GTSNPN and CDR2 is SVGIG (reference sequence). The CDR3 nucleotides are TGTGCCTGGAGTATTGGGACAGGGAGAAGGGGCATTCAGTACTTC. Translated, it gives CAWSIGTGRRGIQYF.

The CDR3 DNA is TGTGCCAGCAGTTTAAAGGGGTACCGTGAAAAACTGTTTTTT. Amino acid sequence: CASSLKGYREKLFF. This chain uses TRBV28 with TRBJ1-4, with D perhaps matching TRBD1 (5 bases). Germline CDR1 and CDR2: MDHEN and SYDVKM. CDR3 length: 14 amino acids. The ends were cut back, 2 bases at V and 7 bases at J, with 11 bases in the middle.

The gene calls are TRBV6-1 and TRBJ1-5, with 7 bases aligning to TRBD1. The CDR3 has 16 amino acids. Trimming took 2 bases from V and 6 from J; bases not matched to a gene: 10. Per germline, CDR1 MNHNS and CDR2 SASEGT. Written as DNA, the CDR3 is TGTGCCAGCAGTGAAAGGTCCGCCCAGGGGGGTCAGCCCCAGCATTTT. Amino acids: CASSERSAQGGQPQHF.

The chain has TRBV19 and TRBJ1-5; D not certain. V lost 1 base, J lost 4 bases, and 8 bases lay in between. Germline V gene lookup returns CDR1 LNHDA and CDR2 SQIVND (reference sequence). The CDR3 covers 14 residues. The CDR3 region has the DNA TGTGCCAGTAGTATAGTGGGGATAAATCAGCCCCAGCATTTT. This encodes CASSIVGINQPQHF.

The gene calls are TRBV5-6 and TRBJ2-7; no definite D call. The CDR3 length is 13 residues. CDR1 and CDR2 (germline): SGHDT, YYEEEE. The ends were cut back, 0 bases at V and 3 bases at J, with 7 bases in the middle. The CDR3 sequence: CASSLDTVYEQYF. CDR3 DNA sequence: TGTGCCAGCAGCTTGGACACAGTCTACGAGCAGTACTTC.

The chain employs TRBV30 and TRBJ2-2; TRBD1 is a possible D gene (5 bases). Germline V gene sequence: CDR1 GTSNPN, CDR2 SVGIG (reference sequence). This CDR3 is 13 amino acids long. The ends were cut back, 0 bases at V and 3 bases at J, with 5 bases in the middle. The CDR3: CAWSVGDTGELFF. In nucleotides, the CDR3 is TGTGCCTGGAGTGTAGGGGACACCGGGGAGCTGTTTTTT.

This chain links TRBV5-6 with TRBJ2-5, with D perhaps TRBD2 (5 bases). Germline CDR1 is SGHDT and CDR2 is YYEEEE. V dropped 1 base and J dropped 2 bases, with 18 bases sitting between them. The CDR3 is 17 amino acids. CDR3 nucleotide sequence: TGTGCCAGCAGCTTGAGAGGGTCCACGGAGCTACAAGAGACCCAGTACTTC. The encoded protein is CASSLRGSTELQETQYF.

The chain is built from TRBV25-1 and TRBJ1-2, with a possible D match to TRBD1 (5 bases). The CDR3 runs 13 residues. Germline V gene lookup returns CDR1 MGHDK and CDR2 SYGVNS. Trimming removed 7 bases at V and 8 bases at J, with 17 bases between. In nucleotides, the CDR3 is TGTGCCAGCACCTTAACAGGAACTATAGGCTACACCTTC. Translating gives CASTLTGTIGYTF.